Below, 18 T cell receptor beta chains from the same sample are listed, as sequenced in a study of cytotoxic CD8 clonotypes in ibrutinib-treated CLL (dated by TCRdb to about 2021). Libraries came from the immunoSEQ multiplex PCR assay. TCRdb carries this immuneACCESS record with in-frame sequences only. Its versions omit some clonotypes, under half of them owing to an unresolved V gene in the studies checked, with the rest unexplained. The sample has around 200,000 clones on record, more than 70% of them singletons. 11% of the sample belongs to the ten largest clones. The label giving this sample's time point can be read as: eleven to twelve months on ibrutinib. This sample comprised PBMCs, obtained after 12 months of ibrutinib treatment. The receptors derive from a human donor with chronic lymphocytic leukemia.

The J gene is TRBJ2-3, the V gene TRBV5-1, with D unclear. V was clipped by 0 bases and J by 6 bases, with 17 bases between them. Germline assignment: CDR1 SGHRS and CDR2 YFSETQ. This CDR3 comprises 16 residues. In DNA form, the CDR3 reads TGCGCCAGCAGCTTGGCCGTAAACGCCGACACCGATACGCAGTATTTT. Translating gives CASSLAVNADTDTQYF.

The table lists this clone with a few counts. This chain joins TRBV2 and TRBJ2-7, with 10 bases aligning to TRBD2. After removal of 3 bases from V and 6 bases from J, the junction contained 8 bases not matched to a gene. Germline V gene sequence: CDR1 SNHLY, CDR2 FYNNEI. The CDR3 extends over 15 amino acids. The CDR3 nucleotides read TGTGCCAGCAGTGAGGGCACTAGCGGGATCCGCGAGCAGTACTTC. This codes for CASSEGTSGIREQYF.

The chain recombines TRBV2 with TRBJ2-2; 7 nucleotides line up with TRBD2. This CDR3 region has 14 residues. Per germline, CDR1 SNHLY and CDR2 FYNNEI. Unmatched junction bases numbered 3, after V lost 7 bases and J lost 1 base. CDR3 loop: CASIGRVNTGELFF. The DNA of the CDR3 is TGTGCCAGCATAGGGAGGGTGAACACCGGGGAGCTGTTTTTT. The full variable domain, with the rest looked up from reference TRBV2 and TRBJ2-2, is EPEVTQTPSHQVTQMGQEVILRCVPISNHLYFYWYRQILGQKVEFLVSFYNNEISEKSEIFDDQFSVERPDGSNFTLKIRSTKLEDSAMYFCASIGRVNTGELFFGEGSRLTVL.

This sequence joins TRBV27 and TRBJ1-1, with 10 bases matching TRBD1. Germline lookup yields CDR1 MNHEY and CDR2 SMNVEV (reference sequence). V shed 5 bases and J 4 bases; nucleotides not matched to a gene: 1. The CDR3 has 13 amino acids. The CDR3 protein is CASSRTGGTEAFF. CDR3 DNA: TGTGCCAGCAGTAGGACAGGGGGCACTGAAGCTTTCTTT.

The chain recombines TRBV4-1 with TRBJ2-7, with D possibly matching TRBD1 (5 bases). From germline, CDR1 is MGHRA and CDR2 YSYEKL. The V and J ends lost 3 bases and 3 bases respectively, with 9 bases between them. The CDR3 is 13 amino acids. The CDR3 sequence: CASSHLGDYEQYF. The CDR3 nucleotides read TGCGCCAGCAGCCACCTAGGGGACTACGAGCAGTACTTC.

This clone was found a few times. CDR3 DNA: TGTGCCATAACGAACCTTGGAAGCACTGAAGCTTTCTTT. Its translation is CAITNLGSTEAFF. The chain uses TRBV10-3 and TRBJ1-1; D is uncertain. Germline lookup yields CDR1 ENHRY and CDR2 SYGVKD. Trimming left V 9 bases short and J 4 bases short, with 15 bases between. The CDR3 runs 13 residues.

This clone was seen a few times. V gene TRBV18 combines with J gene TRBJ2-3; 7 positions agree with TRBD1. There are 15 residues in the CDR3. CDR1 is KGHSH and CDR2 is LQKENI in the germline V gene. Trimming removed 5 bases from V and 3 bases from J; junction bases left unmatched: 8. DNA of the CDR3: TGTGCCAGCTCAGTACAGACAGGGTGGACAGATACGCAGTATTTT. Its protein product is CASSVQTGWTDTQYF.

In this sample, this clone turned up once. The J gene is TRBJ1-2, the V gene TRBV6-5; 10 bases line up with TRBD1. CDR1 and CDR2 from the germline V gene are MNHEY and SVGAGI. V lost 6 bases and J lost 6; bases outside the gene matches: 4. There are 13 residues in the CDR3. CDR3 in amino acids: CASSPDRGHGYTF. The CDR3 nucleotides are TGTGCCAGCAGCCCTGACAGGGGGCATGGCTACACCTTC.

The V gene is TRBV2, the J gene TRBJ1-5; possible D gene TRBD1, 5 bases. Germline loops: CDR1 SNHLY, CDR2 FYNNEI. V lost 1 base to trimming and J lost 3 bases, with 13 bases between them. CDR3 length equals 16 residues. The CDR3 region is CASSEVGVAYNQPQHF. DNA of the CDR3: TGTGCCAGCAGTGAAGTGGGGGTTGCGTACAATCAGCCCCAGCATTTT.

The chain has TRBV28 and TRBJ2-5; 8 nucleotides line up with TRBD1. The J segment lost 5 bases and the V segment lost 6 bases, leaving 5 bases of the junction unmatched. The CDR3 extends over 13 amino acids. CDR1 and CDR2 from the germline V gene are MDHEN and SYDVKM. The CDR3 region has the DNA TGTGCCAGCAGGCGGACAGGGAGGGAGACCCAGTACTTC. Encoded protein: CASRRTGRETQYF.

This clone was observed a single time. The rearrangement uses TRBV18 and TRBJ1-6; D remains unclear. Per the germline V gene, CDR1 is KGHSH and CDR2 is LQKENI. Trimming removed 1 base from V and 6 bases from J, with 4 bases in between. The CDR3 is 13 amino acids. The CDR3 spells CASSPQGNSPLHF. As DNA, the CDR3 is TGTGCCAGCTCACCACAGGGTAATTCACCCCTCCACTTT.

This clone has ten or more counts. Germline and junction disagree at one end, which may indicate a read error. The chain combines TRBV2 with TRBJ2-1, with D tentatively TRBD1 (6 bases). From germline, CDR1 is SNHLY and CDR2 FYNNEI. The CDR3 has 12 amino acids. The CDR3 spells CAGRGSYNEQFF. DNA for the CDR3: TGTGCCGGCAGGGGCTCCTACAATGAGCAGTTCTTC.

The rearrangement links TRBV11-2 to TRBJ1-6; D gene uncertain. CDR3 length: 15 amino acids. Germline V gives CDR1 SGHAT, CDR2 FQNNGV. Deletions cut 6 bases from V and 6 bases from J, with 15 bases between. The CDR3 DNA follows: TGTGCCAGCAGATCCCCGGGGATCGGTAATTCACCCCTCCACTTT. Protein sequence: CASRSPGIGNSPLHF.

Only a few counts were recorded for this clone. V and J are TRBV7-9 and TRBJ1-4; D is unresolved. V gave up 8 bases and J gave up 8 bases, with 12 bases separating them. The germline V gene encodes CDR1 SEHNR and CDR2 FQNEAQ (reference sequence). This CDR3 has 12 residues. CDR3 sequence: CASAPVEEKLFF. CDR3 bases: TGTGCCAGCGCCCCCGTCGAAGAAAAACTGTTTTTT.

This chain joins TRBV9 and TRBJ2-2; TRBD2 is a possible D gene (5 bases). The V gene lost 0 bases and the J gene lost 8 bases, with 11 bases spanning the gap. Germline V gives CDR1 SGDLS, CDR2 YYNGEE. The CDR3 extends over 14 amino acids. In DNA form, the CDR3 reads TGTGCCAGCAGCGTAGTCGGTGGGAGTGGGGAGCTGTTTTTT. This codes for CASSVVGGSGELFF.

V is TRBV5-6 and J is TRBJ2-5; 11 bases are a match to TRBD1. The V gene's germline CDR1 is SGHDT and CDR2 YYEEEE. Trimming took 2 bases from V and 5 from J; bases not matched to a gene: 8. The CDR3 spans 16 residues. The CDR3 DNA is TGTGCCAGCAGCTTTGTGGGACAGGGGGTCGGGGAGACCCAGTACTTC. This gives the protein CASSFVGQGVGETQYF.

The CDR3 DNA follows: TGCGCCAGCAGCTTGGAGGGGACAGGGATTAGAAACACCATATATTTT. Translation gives CASSLEGTGIRNTIYF. J is TRBJ1-3 and V is TRBV5-1; TRBD1 agrees at 9 bases. The germline V gene encodes CDR1 SGHRS and CDR2 YFSETQ. The CDR3 spans 16 residues. V shed 0 bases and J 5 bases; nucleotides not matched to a gene: 6.

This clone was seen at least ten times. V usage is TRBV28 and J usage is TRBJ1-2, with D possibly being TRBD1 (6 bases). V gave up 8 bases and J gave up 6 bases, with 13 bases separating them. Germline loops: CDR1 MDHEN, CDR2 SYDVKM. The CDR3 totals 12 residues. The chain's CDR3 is CASQGSIDGYTF. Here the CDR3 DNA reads TGTGCCAGCCAGGGGAGTATCGATGGCTACACCTTC.